This TCR beta chain was retrieved from a study of blood T cell repertoires in COVID-19. Study at large: COVID-19 samples from acute and convalescent phases originated in the United States, Italy and Spain. The analysed material was cDNA or gDNA that came from T cells, B-cell-depleted T cells, or PBMCs.

Per the study methods: Estimates of nucleated cell counts were drawn from the amplification of reference gene primers. Method: immunoSEQ multiplex PCR; TCRdb's copy keeps in-frame clones and lacks some. V, J and clone size were drawn from that table, and D and trimming were deduced from the DNA. The sample comprises 150,000 or so clones, roughly 89% of which are singletons, and over 4.5% rests with the top ten. This CDR3 spans 14 amino acids. CDR1 SGHRS and CDR2 YFSETQ come from the germline V gene. With V trimmed by 5 bases and J by 9 bases, 9 bases remained unmatched. The chain has TRBV5-1 and TRBJ2-5, with 11 bases lining up with TRBD2. The clonotype was recovered from a human donor in a cohort sampled during active COVID-19. The specimen sequenced was peripheral blood. CDR3 sequence reads: CASSTSGGPRAQYF. CDR3 bases: TGCGCCAGCAGTACTAGCGGGGGCCCCAGGGCCCAGTACTTC.